The present T cell receptor beta chain was sequenced within a study of T-cell reconstitution after alpha-beta-depleted transplantation in children. This clonotype was seen repeatedly, ten times or more. Antigen: not known. A junction end diverges from the germline sequence, so it may reflect a read error. Library preparation (for TCRbeta) was performed with unique molecular identifiers. MiXCR, run by TCRdb on the PCR reads, gives a single entry per CDR3 protein. There are about a million distinct CDR3 sequences in the sample; 25% to 35% occur only once, and 28% lies in the top ten. Germline V gene data show CDR1 as LGHDT and CDR2 as YNNKEL (reference sequence). This CDR3 has 12 amino acids. The study's findings and limits: One year after transplant, T-cell counts and diversity came mostly from newly produced T cells.

The TCR sequence derives from a boy in the first two years of life who had a stem cell transplant for SCID, so the T cells may come from the graft donor. Sequencing used PBMCs, mostly from graft donor cells, obtained 360 days after TCRalphabeta/CD19-depleted stem cell transplant. The chain couples TRBV3-1 to TRBJ2-1; no definite D call. CDR3 sequence: CASSQGHNEQFF. The CDR3 DNA reads TGCGCCAGCAGCCAAGGGCACAATGAGCAGTTCTTC.